These 9 T cell receptor beta chains were all obtained from the same sample, sequenced in a study of blood T cell repertoires in COVID-19. Sequencing used immunoSEQ multiplex PCR; TCRdb keeps in-frame clones, though not all of them. The table has approximately 120,000 clones, around four fifths seen once. What was sequenced was peripheral blood. The receptors shown here come from a human donor in a cohort sampled during active COVID-19.

The V call is TRBV15, the J call TRBJ2-5, with D tentatively TRBD1 (5 bases). Germline lookup yields CDR1 LNHNV and CDR2 YYDKDF (reference sequence). V dropped 0 bases and J dropped 5 bases, with 7 bases sitting between them. The CDR3 runs to 13 residues. The CDR3 bases are TGTGCCACCAGCAGAGACAGGGATGAGACCCAGTACTTC. This encodes CATSRDRDETQYF.

The chain couples TRBV3-1 (or the pseudogene TRBV3-2) to TRBJ1-5, with 7 bases fitting TRBD1. This CDR3 comprises 13 residues. The V segment lost 8 bases and the J segment 6 bases; nucleotides outside the gene matches: 7. The V gene's germline CDR1 is LGHDT and CDR2 YNNKEL (reference sequence). CDR3 loop: CASGPQGTQPQHF. DNA for the CDR3: TGTGCCAGCGGACCACAGGGGACTCAGCCCCAGCATTTT.

The chain links TRBV6-4 to TRBJ1-6; 7 nucleotides line up with TRBD1. The CDR3 loop spans 15 amino acids. After removal of 5 bases from V and 5 bases from J, the junction contained 6 bases not matched to a gene. The germline CDR1 and CDR2 sequences are MRHNA and SNTAGT. The chain's CDR3 is CASSPDRADNSPLHF. CDR3 DNA sequence: TGTGCCAGCAGTCCAGACAGGGCTGATAATTCACCCCTCCACTTT.

The CDR3 here is CASSGRMNTEAFF. Here the CDR3 DNA reads TGTGCCAGCTCGGGGAGGATGAACACTGAAGCTTTCTTT. The rearrangement links TRBV18 to TRBJ1-1; D is ambiguous. V was clipped by 6 bases and J by 0 bases, with 8 bases between them. This CDR3 is 13 amino acids long. Germline V gene lookup returns CDR1 KGHSH and CDR2 LQKENI.

This clone was seen once. The CDR3 region is CASSSQDRVVGNTIYF. The CDR3, as DNA: TGTGCCAGCAGTTCCCAAGACAGAGTGGTAGGAAACACCATATATTTT. The chain uses TRBV6-5 and TRBJ1-3, with D tentatively TRBD1 (5 bases). The CDR3 contains 16 residues. The germline V and J ends were trimmed by 4 bases and 4 bases, with 17 bases remaining between them. CDR1 is MNHEY and CDR2 is SVGAGI in the germline V gene.

The CDR3: CASSLDWDRTEQYF. The CDR3 region has the DNA TGTGCCAGCAGCTTAGATTGGGACAGAACCGAGCAGTACTTC. The V gene is TRBV7-2, the J gene TRBJ2-7; 7 bases match TRBD1. Germline V CDR1 and CDR2: SGHTA, FQGNSA. The CDR3 has 14 residues. V trimming: 1 base; J trimming: 6 bases; junction bases outside the gene matches: 6.

The chain recombines TRBV5-1 with TRBJ1-2; D perhaps matches TRBD1 (5 bases). Trimming took off 4 bases at V and 1 base at J, with 5 bases between the two ends. The germline V gene has CDR1 SGHRS and CDR2 YFSETQ. The CDR3 contains 12 residues. The CDR3 region is CASSDSNYGYTF. CDR3 DNA: TGCGCCAGCAGCGACAGTAACTATGGCTACACCTTC.

This chain uses TRBV5-4 with TRBJ2-5, with D possibly matching TRBD1 (6 bases). V was cut by 0 bases and J by 2 bases, with 8 bases left in between. The germline CDR1 and CDR2 sequences are SGHNT and YYREEE (reference sequence). This CDR3 region has 14 residues. The chain's CDR3 is CASSLGTVQETQYF. CDR3 bases: TGTGCCAGCAGCTTGGGGACAGTACAAGAGACCCAGTACTTC. The full variable domain, in which reference TRBV5-4 and TRBJ2-5 provide the parts outside the CDR3, is ETGVTQSPTHLIKTRGQQVTLRCSSQSGHNTVSWYQQALGQGPQFIFQYYREEENGRGNFPPRFSGLQFPNYSSELNVNALELDDSALYLCASSLGTVQETQYFGPGTRLLVL.

This clone was detected only once. V and J are TRBV6-5 and TRBJ1-6; TRBD1 matches 8 bases. The CDR3 length is 15 residues. Losses at the gene ends were 6 bases for V and 8 bases for J; bases not matched to a gene: 9. The germline gives CDR1 MNHEY, CDR2 SVGAGI. In nucleotides, the CDR3 is TGTGCCAGCAGCGAGGGGGCAGGGGGCTATTCACCCCTCCACTTT. As protein: CASSEGAGGYSPLHF.